The source of this T cell receptor beta chain is a study of CD4+ T cells in melanoma. Clones were sequenced by immunoSEQ multiplex PCR, and TCRdb holds only the in-frame ones, with some missing. This repertoire shows 110,000 to 150,000 clones, about nine tenths found once; its top ten account for about 1.5%. Study-wide results and caveats: Diverse differentiation states were reported for melanoma neoantigen-specific CD4+ T cells. CD8+ T cell, macrophage and B cell function reportedly correlated with neoantigen-specific CD4+ T cells.

CDR1 and CDR2 from the germline V gene are SQVTM and ANQGSEA. The CDR3 sequence is 11 residues long. Trimming took 8 bases from V and 1 from J, leaving 8 bases between them. Of note for this clone: Its antigen is unknown.

J is TRBJ1-1 and V is TRBV29-1; D not resolved. The receptor comes from a human donor with melanoma. The CDR3 DNA reads TGCAGCACCTACAGGAACACTGAAGCTTTCTTT. Translation: CSTYRNTEAFF. The full variable domain, rest sourced from reference TRBV29-1 and TRBJ1-1, is SAVISQKPSRDICQRGTSLTIQCQVDSQVTMMFWYRQQPGQSLTLIATANQGSEATYESGFVIDKFPISRPNLTFSTLTVSNMSPEDSSIYLCSTYRNTEAFFGQGTRLTVV.